Sequencing of this T cell receptor (beta chain) was carried out in a study of T cells of healthy individuals. MiXCR was run by TCRdb on the 5' RACE reads, yielding one entry per CDR3 protein. The data hold about 53,000 distinct CDR3 sequences, with 14% to 15% observed a single time. The CDR3 runs to 16 residues. V shed 7 bases and J shed 3 bases, with 19 bases lying between them. Ten or more counts support this clonotype. This clonotype was sampled from a human donor in good health. The chain has TRBV12-3 or TRBV12-4 and TRBJ2-4, with a possible D match to TRBD1 (5 bases). Here the CDR3 DNA reads TGTGCCAGCATGTCCAGGGTCGGGTTAGTCAAAAACATTCAGTACTTC. Amino acid sequence: CASMSRVGLVKNIQYF.